The rows below give T cell receptor beta chains drawn from one sample of a study of T cell responses to AZD1222 COVID-19 vaccine. Sequencing used immunoSEQ multiplex PCR; TCRdb keeps in-frame clones, though not all of them. There are approximately 120,000 clones in the sample; more than 70% occur only once, and roughly 4.4% lies in the top ten. The sequencing here drew on peripheral blood, taken 28 days after the second AZD1222 dose. These receptor sequences come from an adult who received the AZD1222 COVID-19 vaccine. The CDR3 runs from the conserved cysteine through the conserved F or W. Each record gives: CDR3 protein, J gene, V gene, D gene. The D gene is left open where the match is weak.

cdr3_aa: CASSRLAGLEMQYF
j_call: TRBJ2-7
v_call: TRBV19
d_call: TRBD2

cdr3_aa: CASSPGTGPNYGYTF
j_call: TRBJ1-2
v_call: TRBV7-3
d_call: TRBD1

cdr3_aa: CASSDEGTLPNEQFF
j_call: TRBJ2-1
v_call: TRBV6-4
d_call: -

cdr3_aa: CASSQEVADKETQYF
j_call: TRBJ2-5
v_call: TRBV3-1/TRBV3-2
d_call: -

cdr3_aa: CASSYSIGGTSYEQYF
j_call: TRBJ2-7
v_call: TRBV6-5
d_call: -

cdr3_aa: CASSIQGREGYTF
j_call: TRBJ1-2
v_call: TRBV19
d_call: -

cdr3_aa: CSAGLNTEAFF
j_call: TRBJ1-1
v_call: TRBV20-1
d_call: -

cdr3_aa: CASSELTGGGGYTF
j_call: TRBJ1-2
v_call: TRBV6-1
d_call: TRBD1

cdr3_aa: CASGLVQGQGGYTF
j_call: TRBJ1-2
v_call: TRBV12-5
d_call: TRBD1

cdr3_aa: CASSQDLHSGNTIYF
j_call: TRBJ1-3
v_call: TRBV3-1/TRBV3-2
d_call: -

cdr3_aa: CASSPSAAPGDPSTDTQYF
j_call: TRBJ2-3
v_call: TRBV4-3
d_call: -

cdr3_aa: CASSLDSRSTDTQYF
j_call: TRBJ2-3
v_call: TRBV5-1
d_call: -

cdr3_aa: CAISEMGPAKLTQYF
j_call: TRBJ2-5
v_call: TRBV10-3
d_call: -

cdr3_aa: CAISESPREFSNQPQHF
j_call: TRBJ1-5
v_call: TRBV10-3
d_call: -

cdr3_aa: CASSLGASGKNEQFF
j_call: TRBJ2-1
v_call: TRBV9
d_call: TRBD2

cdr3_aa: CASSPRRQVLMNTEAFF
j_call: TRBJ1-1
v_call: TRBV19
d_call: -

cdr3_aa: CATTQGAGSGTDTQYF
j_call: TRBJ2-3
v_call: TRBV15
d_call: -

cdr3_aa: CASSQGEGAEAFF
j_call: TRBJ1-1
v_call: TRBV4-3
d_call: -

cdr3_aa: CASSGTGGPIGYGYTF
j_call: TRBJ1-2
v_call: TRBV9
d_call: TRBD1

cdr3_aa: CASSLLGTGELFF
j_call: TRBJ2-2
v_call: TRBV11-3
d_call: -

cdr3_aa: CASRRGLDYGYTF
j_call: TRBJ1-2
v_call: TRBV5-6
d_call: -

cdr3_aa: CASSSLAGGYNEQFF
j_call: TRBJ2-1
v_call: TRBV7-6
d_call: TRBD2

cdr3_aa: CSASVAGGGAYEQYF
j_call: TRBJ2-7
v_call: TRBV20-1
d_call: TRBD2

cdr3_aa: CASSFAAEAFF
j_call: TRBJ1-1
v_call: TRBV12-3/TRBV12-4
d_call: -

cdr3_aa: CAWSVPLYGYTF
j_call: TRBJ1-2
v_call: TRBV30
d_call: -

cdr3_aa: CASSLVGTGSSYEQYF
j_call: TRBJ2-7
v_call: TRBV11-3
d_call: TRBD1